These 25 T cell receptor beta chains were all obtained from the same sample, sequenced in a study of early T cells in non-severe SARS-CoV-2 infection. Each CDR3 protein gets one entry after TCRdb re-called the 5' RACE reads with MiXCR. The sample holds almost 65,000 distinct CDR3 sequences, over 4.5% seen once. The sequencing input was whole blood. Receptors originate from an adult who was a healthcare worker with PCR-confirmed SARS-CoV-2 infection or an uninfected control (not recorded which).

This clonotype appeared a few times. The genes are TRBV11-2 and TRBJ2-1; D remains ambiguous. The CDR3 runs to 17 residues. V was clipped by 2 bases and J by 0 bases, with 14 bases between them. The germline gives CDR1 SGHAT, CDR2 FQNNGV. CDR3 sequence (DNA): TGTGCCAGCAGCTTAAGCTTCGCGCATAGCTCCTACAATGAGCAGTTCTTC. Encoded protein: CASSLSFAHSSYNEQFF.

This clonotype was counted at least ten times. J is TRBJ2-1 and V is TRBV11-2; perhaps D is TRBD1 or TRBD2 (5 bases each). The CDR3 has 15 residues. Trimming took 3 bases from V and 5 from J, leaving 14 bases between them. Germline CDR1 reads SGHAT; CDR2 reads FQNNGV. Here the CDR3 reads CASSFQAGRDNEQFF. Here the CDR3 DNA reads TGTGCCAGCAGCTTCCAGGCAGGGCGGGACAATGAGCAGTTCTTC.

Ten or more counts support this clonotype. V gene TRBV24-1 combines with J gene TRBJ2-1, with 9 bases aligning to TRBD2. The CDR3 is made up of 16 amino acids. Germline assignment: CDR1 KGHDR and CDR2 SFDVKD. The ends lost 3 bases at V and 2 bases at J; junction bases unmatched: 4. Written as DNA, the CDR3 is TGTGCCACCAGTGATGTCAGCGGGAGGACCTACAATGAGCAGTTCTTC. This sequence encodes CATSDVSGRTYNEQFF.

The chain employs TRBV19 and TRBJ2-2; D not certain. Germline loops: CDR1 LNHDA, CDR2 SQIVND (reference sequence). The CDR3 is 12 amino acids. V lost 6 bases, J lost 9 bases, and 11 bases lay in between. The CDR3 bases are TGTGCCAGTAGGATATATGACCGGGAGCTGTTTTTT. It translates to CASRIYDRELFF.

This clonotype was detected ten times or more. The chain uses TRBV5-4 and TRBJ2-7; TRBD2 is a possible D gene (5 bases). Germline CDR1 SGHNT, CDR2 YYREEE (reference sequence). V gave up 5 bases and J gave up 2 bases, with 14 bases separating them. The CDR3 is 14 amino acids. The CDR3 sequence: CASSFTGGPYEQYF. The CDR3, as DNA: TGTGCCAGCAGTTTCACCGGAGGACCCTACGAGCAGTACTTC.

In its sample, this clonotype was seen a few times. V gene TRBV4-2 combines with J gene TRBJ2-3; D is unclear. Between the trimmed V and J ends, which lost 1 base and 1 base, there was a span of 9 bases. CDR1 LGHNA and CDR2 YNFKEQ come from the germline V gene. This CDR3 region has 15 residues. The CDR3: CASSQVGTGTDTQYF. As DNA, the CDR3 is TGTGCCAGCAGCCAAGTCGGTACGGGCACAGATACGCAGTATTTT.

This clonotype showed up many times. V usage is TRBV20-1 and J usage is TRBJ2-7; weak D call: TRBD2 (5 bases). The CDR3 is made up of 12 amino acids. Germline V gives CDR1 DFQATT, CDR2 SNEGSKA (reference sequence). V lost 3 bases and J lost 2, with 8 bases in between. CDR3 in amino acids: CSASGVTYEQYF. The CDR3, as DNA: TGCAGTGCTAGCGGGGTAACCTACGAGCAGTACTTC.

In its sample, this clonotype was seen many times. This chain connects TRBV9 to TRBJ2-7; D possibly corresponds to TRBD1 (7 bases). V dropped 3 bases and J dropped 5 bases, with 27 bases sitting between them. The CDR3 covers 18 residues. Germline-derived CDR1 and CDR2 are SGDLS and YYNGEE. CDR3 sequence reads: CASSAPWTGLQGGDEQYF. The CDR3 region has the DNA TGTGCCAGCAGCGCGCCGTGGACAGGTTTACAAGGCGGGGACGAGCAGTACTTC.

This clonotype came up many times. The rearrangement joins TRBV12-3 or TRBV12-4 to TRBJ2-2; D unresolved. The CDR3 is 12 residues long. V was trimmed by 10 bases and J by 3 bases, leaving 9 bases between them. The CDR3 reads CATSRDTGELFF. The CDR3 DNA reads as TGTGCCACCTCTCGGGACACCGGGGAGCTGTTTTTT.

This clonotype was counted a single time. Mismatch with germline at one junction end may stem from a read error. The chain uses TRBV6-4 and TRBJ2-3; D remains unclear. Germline lookup yields CDR1 MRHNA and CDR2 SNTAGT. The CDR3 is made up of 13 amino acids. This chain's CDR3 is CASGDSDSDTQYF. The CDR3 nucleotides read TGTGCCAGCGGTGACTCGGATTCTGATACGCAGTATTTT.

This clonotype was observed a handful of times. V is TRBV11-2 and J is TRBJ2-7; TRBD2 aligns across 13 bases. The germline CDR1 and CDR2 sequences are SGHAT and FQNNGV. Losses at the gene ends were 4 bases for V and 2 bases for J; bases not matched to a gene: 2. The CDR3 runs to 15 residues. This CDR3 is CASSWGLAGTYEQYF. Written as DNA, the CDR3 is TGTGCCAGCAGCTGGGGACTAGCGGGAACCTACGAGCAGTACTTC. The complete variable domain, with remaining parts taken from reference TRBV11-2 and TRBJ2-7, reads EAGVAQSPRYKIIEKRQSVAFWCNPISGHATLYWYQQILGQGPKLLIQFQNNGVVDDSQLPKDRFSAERLKGVDSTLKIQPAKLEDSAVYLCASSWGLAGTYEQYFGPGTRLTVT.

This clonotype came up many times. The J gene is TRBJ2-7, the V gene TRBV20-1; D assignment may be TRBD1 or TRBD2 (5 bases each). The V end was cut by 3 bases, the J end by 7 bases, with 22 bases between. The V gene's germline CDR1 is DFQATT and CDR2 SNEGSKA (reference sequence). The CDR3 has 15 amino acids. In DNA, the CDR3 is TGCAGTGCTAGGGACCTCAGGGAGTGGAAAAAAGAGCAGTACTTC. Translation: CSARDLREWKKEQYF.

This clonotype has a count of ten or more. CDR3 DNA: TGCAGCGTTGAAACTGGGTTCTATGGCTACACCTTC. It encodes CSVETGFYGYTF. V is TRBV29-1 and J is TRBJ1-2, with D unclear. CDR1 is SQVTM and CDR2 is ANQGSEA in the germline V gene. The CDR3 extends over 12 amino acids. V lost 2 bases and J 4 bases, leaving 8 bases between the germline ends.

With respect to this clonotype: Just one base apart from a much larger clone, this may be a read error. This sequence joins TRBV7-6 and TRBJ2-7; 12 bases are a match to TRBD2. This CDR3 has 18 residues. Losses at the gene ends were 1 base for V and 5 bases for J; bases not matched to a gene: 12. Germline lookup yields CDR1 SGHVS and CDR2 FNYEAQ. The CDR3 region is CASSLGTSGETLSHEQYF. CDR3 sequence (DNA): TGTGCCAGCAGCTTAGGGACTAGCGGGGAGACTTTATCTCACGAGCAGTACTTC.

This clonotype was found many times. This chain connects TRBV7-2 to TRBJ2-1; possibly TRBD1 or TRBD2 for D (5 bases each). The CDR3 runs to 16 residues. The germline CDR1 and CDR2 sequences are SGHTA and FQGNSA. V was clipped by 4 bases and J by 12 bases, with 25 bases between them. The chain's CDR3 is CASSSQAGTHLLLQFF. CDR3 sequence (DNA): TGTGCCAGCAGCTCCCAAGCCGGGACCCATTTACTATTGCAGTTCTTC.

This clonotype has at least ten counts. V usage is TRBV9 and J usage is TRBJ2-7; 7 nucleotides line up with TRBD1. This CDR3 comprises 15 residues. J was trimmed by 2 bases and V by 2 bases; bases with no gene match: 7. The V gene's germline CDR1 is SGDLS and CDR2 YYNGEE. The chain's CDR3 is CASSVGTALPYEQYF. The CDR3 DNA is TGTGCCAGCAGCGTTGGGACAGCCTTACCCTACGAGCAGTACTTC.

This clonotype was seen a handful of times. This chain uses TRBV24-1 with TRBJ2-1; 7 nucleotides line up with TRBD1. This CDR3 is built from 13 residues. The V gene end was trimmed by 7 bases and the J gene end by 5 bases; junction bases not matched to a gene: 4. Germline V gene lookup returns CDR1 KGHDR and CDR2 SFDVKD. The CDR3 region has the DNA TGTGCCACCAGCCGGGACAGCAACAATGAGCAGTTCTTC. This encodes CATSRDSNNEQFF.

This clonotype appeared many times. This chain uses TRBV19 with TRBJ1-2; 9 bases map to TRBD1. This CDR3 is built from 16 residues. After removal of 6 bases from V and 1 base from J, the junction contained 9 bases not matched to a gene. Germline CDR1 and CDR2: LNHDA and SQIVND (reference sequence). The CDR3 bases are TGTGCCAGTAGCCCGGGGACAGGGAGTTTTAACTATGGCTACACCTTC. Translated, it gives CASSPGTGSFNYGYTF. The whole variable domain, filled in from reference TRBV19 and TRBJ1-2, reads DGGITQSPKYLFRKEGQNVTLSCEQNLNHDAMYWYRQDPGQGLRLIYYSQIVNDFQKGDIAEGYSVSREKKESFPLTVTSAQKNPTAFYLCASSPGTGSFNYGYTFGSGTRLTVV.

The sample holds many counts of this clonotype. J is TRBJ2-1 and V is TRBV7-2, with D possibly matching TRBD1 (6 bases). Germline values: CDR1 SGHTA, CDR2 FQGNSA. Trimming removed 3 bases at V and 5 bases at J, with 17 bases between. This CDR3 spans 16 amino acids. CDR3 nucleotide sequence: TGTGCCAGCAGCTTCCCATTGGGGGCGGCCAACAATGAGCAGTTCTTC. It translates to CASSFPLGAANNEQFF.

This clonotype showed up many times. The genes are TRBV20-1 and TRBJ1-2; D gene ambiguous. Germline-derived CDR1 and CDR2 are DFQATT and SNEGSKA (reference sequence). This CDR3 has 12 residues. V was shortened by 5 bases and J by 8 bases, with 15 bases between the two germline ends. CDR3 loop: CSALFLSEGYTF. In DNA, the CDR3 is TGCAGTGCTCTATTCCTTTCGGAGGGCTACACCTTC.

This clonotype has ten or more counts. The chain employs TRBV7-2 and TRBJ2-1; no firm D call. The V and J ends lost 5 bases and 2 bases respectively, with 13 bases between them. Germline-derived CDR1 and CDR2 are SGHTA and FQGNSA. This CDR3 is 15 amino acids long. In nucleotides, the CDR3 is TGTGCCAGCAGCCTCTCGACCGACACCTACAATGAGCAGTTCTTC. Translation gives CASSLSTDTYNEQFF. The full variable domain, rest sourced from reference TRBV7-2 and TRBJ2-1, is GAGVSQSPSNKVTEKGKDVELRCDPISGHTALYWYRQSLGQGLEFLIYFQGNSAPDKSGLPSDRFSAERTGGSVSTLTIQRTQQEDSAVYLCASSLSTDTYNEQFFGPGTRLTVL.

The rearrangement joins TRBV2 to TRBJ2-3, with D maybe TRBD2 (5 bases). CDR3 length equals 13 residues. Germline lookup yields CDR1 SNHLY and CDR2 FYNNEI. The V gene lost 6 bases and the J gene lost 3 bases, with 10 bases spanning the gap. CDR3 in DNA: TGTGCCAGCAGGGGTAGGGAGACAGATACGCAGTATTTT. Translating it yields CASRGRETDTQYF.

Judged by abundance, this clonotype is medium-sized. The chain links TRBV7-8 to TRBJ2-7; the D call may be TRBD1 or TRBD2 (7 bases each). Germline assignment: CDR1 SGHVS and CDR2 FQNEAQ. There are 16 residues in the CDR3. V gave up 0 bases and J gave up 6 bases, with 18 bases separating them. The CDR3 reads CASSLAIQQGRVEQYF. CDR3 bases: TGTGCCAGCAGCTTAGCGATTCAACAGGGGAGGGTCGAGCAGTACTTC.

This clonotype was detected a few times. As DNA, the CDR3 is TGCAGTGCCGAGCGGGAGTTGTACGAGCAGTACTTC. Its translation is CSAERELYEQYF. The chain links TRBV20-1 to TRBJ2-7, with TRBD2 identical over 8 bases. CDR1 is DFQATT and CDR2 is SNEGSKA in the germline V gene (reference sequence). J was trimmed by 4 bases and V by 6 bases; bases with no gene match: 5. The CDR3 spans 12 residues.

The table lists this clonotype with many counts. The chain has TRBV7-8 and TRBJ2-7; tentatively, D is TRBD2 (6 bases). CDR1 and CDR2 (germline): SGHVS, FQNEAQ. The CDR3 consists of 16 residues. The V gene lost 2 bases and the J gene lost 4 bases, with 18 bases spanning the gap. The DNA of the CDR3 is TGTGCCAGCAGCTTAACTAGCCCCGGCGCTCAATACGAGCAGTACTTC. Its protein product is CASSLTSPGAQYEQYF. Full variable domain (rest looked up from reference TRBV7-8 and TRBJ2-7): GAGVSQSPRYKVAKRGQDVALRCDPISGHVSLFWYQQALGQGPEFLTYFQNEAQLDKSGLPSDRFFAERPEGSVSTLKIQRTQQEDSAVYLCASSLTSPGAQYEQYFGPGTRLTVT.